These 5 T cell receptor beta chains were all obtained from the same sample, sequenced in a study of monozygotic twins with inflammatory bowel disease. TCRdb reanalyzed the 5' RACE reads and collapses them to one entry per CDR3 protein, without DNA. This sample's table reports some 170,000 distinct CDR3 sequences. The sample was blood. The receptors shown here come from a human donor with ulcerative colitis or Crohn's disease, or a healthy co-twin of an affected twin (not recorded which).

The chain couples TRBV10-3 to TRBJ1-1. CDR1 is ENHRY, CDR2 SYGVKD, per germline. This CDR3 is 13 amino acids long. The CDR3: CAISEFWNTEAFF.

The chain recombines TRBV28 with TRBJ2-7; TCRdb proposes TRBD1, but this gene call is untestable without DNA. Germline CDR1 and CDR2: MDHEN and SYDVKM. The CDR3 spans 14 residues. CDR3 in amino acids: CASSLIQGNYEQYF.

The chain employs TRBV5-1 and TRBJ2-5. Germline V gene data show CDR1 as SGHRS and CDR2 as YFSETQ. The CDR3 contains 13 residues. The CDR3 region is CASSPDPQETQYF.

CDR3 protein: CASIWGELNTEAFF. This chain joins TRBV6-2 or TRBV6-3 and TRBJ1-1; TCRdb's assignment of TRBD1 cannot be checked, as there is no DNA. This CDR3 has 14 amino acids. From germline, CDR1 is MNHEY and CDR2 SVGEGT.

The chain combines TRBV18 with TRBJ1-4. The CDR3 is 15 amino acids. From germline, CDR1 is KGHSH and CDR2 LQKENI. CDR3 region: CASSSAARVEEKLFF.